This entry is about one T cell receptor (beta chain). Some clones are missing from TCRdb's copy, which holds only in-frame ones; the method was immunoSEQ multiplex PCR. Counted here are roughly 640,000 clones, more than 95% occurring once; the ten biggest clones make up roughly 0.055%. The sample belongs to a study of shared clonotypes between healthy human individuals. Germline V gene lookup returns CDR1 LNHNV and CDR2 YYDKDF (reference sequence). Trimming took off 9 bases at V and 6 bases at J, with 21 bases between the two ends. This CDR3 is built from 14 residues. This clonotype was obtained from a woman aged 25-40 years in good health. The chain links TRBV15 to TRBJ2-7; tentatively, D is TRBD2 (5 bases). Sequencing input: naive CD4+ T cells sorted from blood. The subset is: CD45RA+ positively selected. CDR3 region: CATKLDPVSREQYF. In DNA form, the CDR3 reads TGTGCCACAAAACTAGATCCCGTAAGTCGCGAGCAGTACTTC.